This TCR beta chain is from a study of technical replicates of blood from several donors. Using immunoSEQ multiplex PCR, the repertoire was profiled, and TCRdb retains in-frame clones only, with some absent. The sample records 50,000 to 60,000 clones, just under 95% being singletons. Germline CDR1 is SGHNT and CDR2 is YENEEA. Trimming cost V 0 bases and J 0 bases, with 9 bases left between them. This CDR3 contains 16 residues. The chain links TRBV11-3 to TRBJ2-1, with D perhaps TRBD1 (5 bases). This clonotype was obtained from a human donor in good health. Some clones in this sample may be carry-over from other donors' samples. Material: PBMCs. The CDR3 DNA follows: TGTGCCAGCAGCTTAGATGGGGCAGGCTCCTACAATGAGCAGTTCTTC. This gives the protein CASSLDGAGSYNEQFF.